Below are 28 T cell receptor beta chains sequenced from a single sample in a study of control samples from healthy donors and cancer patients. This table comes from immunoSEQ multiplex PCR, and its TCRdb copy is limited to in-frame clones, with some not included. This table has some 130,000 clones, under 95% appearing once. Sequencing used PBMCs. The receptors shown here come from a man between 50 and 59 years old with head and neck cancer.

This clone was counted between two and nine times. This rearrangement joins TRBV7-9 to TRBJ2-1, with 11 positions matching TRBD1. Germline V gives CDR1 SEHNR, CDR2 FQNEAQ (reference sequence). The ends lost 6 bases at V and 1 base at J; junction bases unmatched: 5. This CDR3 has 16 amino acids. CDR3 bases: TGTGCCAGCAGGACCGGGACAGGGGGTTCCTACAATGAGCAGTTCTTC. Protein sequence: CASRTGTGGSYNEQFF.

DNA of the CDR3: TGTGCCAGTGGACAGGCAAACTATAATTCACCCCTCCACTTT. This translates into CASGQANYNSPLHF. The chain uses TRBV2 and TRBJ1-6, with TRBD1 matching over 7 bases. The CDR3 extends over 14 amino acids. The V gene's germline CDR1 is SNHLY and CDR2 FYNNEI. Trimming removed 9 bases from V and 3 bases from J; junction bases left unmatched: 5.

For this clone: This sample includes further DNA sequences coding for the same CDR3. The V call is TRBV6-5, the J call TRBJ1-1; D is perhaps TRBD1 (5 bases). The CDR3 totals 15 residues. The germline V and J ends were trimmed by 0 bases and 0 bases, with 8 bases remaining between them. Germline-derived CDR1 and CDR2 are MNHEY and SVGAGI. CDR3 in DNA: TGTGCCAGCAGTTACTCGAACAGGCTGAACACTGAAGCTTTCTTT. It codes for CASSYSNRLNTEAFF.

Comments on this clone: The limits of the CDR3 on the DNA are not certain, so only TCRdb's listed CDR3 is given. V and J are TRBV19 and TRBJ1-2; the table's D call, TRBD1, has no DNA check behind it. Looked up from germline, CDR1 is LNHDA and CDR2 is SQIVND (reference sequence). The CDR3 extends over 19 residues, inclusive of both ends. CDR3 loop: CASSILALGGDRANYGYTF.

CDR3 amino acids: CATRGGVGGNTIYF. CDR3 nucleotide sequence: TGTGCCACCAGGGGGGGAGTCGGTGGAAACACCATATATTTT. The chain joins TRBV7-9 to TRBJ1-3; 7 bases agree with TRBD1. The CDR3 covers 14 residues. Germline CDR1 reads SEHNR; CDR2 reads FQNEAQ (reference sequence). The V and J ends lost 10 bases and 3 bases, in that order; junction bases with no gene match: 9.

The sample holds one count of this clone. The J gene is TRBJ1-5, the V gene TRBV2, with D tentatively TRBD1 (6 bases). The germline V and J ends were trimmed by 5 bases and 4 bases, with 21 bases remaining between them. This CDR3 has 17 residues. The germline CDR1 and CDR2 sequences are SNHLY and FYNNEI. The CDR3, as DNA: TGTGCCAGCAGTAAACAGGGTGGGCTTCTGAAGAATCAGCCCCAGCATTTT. Amino acid sequence: CASSKQGGLLKNQPQHF.

The genes are TRBV30 and TRBJ2-3; TRBD2 matches 8 bases. CDR1 is GTSNPN and CDR2 is SVGIG in the germline V gene (reference sequence). The CDR3 has 14 residues. The V and J ends lost 2 bases and 3 bases, in that order; junction bases with no gene match: 4. The CDR3 loop is CAWSKIAGTDTQYF. The CDR3 nucleotides read TGTGCCTGGAGTAAAATAGCGGGGACAGATACGCAGTATTTT.

The chain has TRBV15 and TRBJ1-2; no definite D call. Per the germline V gene, CDR1 is LNHNV and CDR2 is YYDKDF (reference sequence). The length of the CDR3 is 14 residues. Trimming pared 3 bases from V and 5 bases from J, leaving 13 bases between. CDR3 amino acids: CATSRKGSGYGYTF. The CDR3 DNA reads TGTGCCACCAGCAGGAAGGGTAGTGGGTATGGCTACACCTTC.

This clone was detected a few times. The chain combines TRBV2 with TRBJ2-7; 10 bases line up with TRBD2. CDR1 is SNHLY and CDR2 is FYNNEI in the germline V gene. CDR3 length: 15 residues. After removal of 8 bases from V and 3 bases from J, the junction contained 10 bases not matched to a gene. CDR3 amino acids: CASGWGSGGHYEQYF. CDR3 coding DNA: TGTGCCAGCGGATGGGGTAGCGGGGGGCACTACGAGCAGTACTTC. Filled out from reference TRBV2 and TRBJ2-7, the complete variable domain reads EPEVTQTPSHQVTQMGQEVILRCVPISNHLYFYWYRQILGQKVEFLVSFYNNEISEKSEIFDDQFSVERPDGSNFTLKIRSTKLEDSAMYFCASGWGSGGHYEQYFGPGTRLTVT.

The chain joins TRBV9 to TRBJ1-6; D not resolved. CDR3 size: 15 residues. Between the trimmed V and J ends, which lost 3 bases and 7 bases, there was a span of 14 bases. CDR1 is SGDLS, CDR2 YYNGEE, per germline. Here the CDR3 reads CASSGSLGSNSPLHF. The CDR3, as DNA: TGTGCCAGCAGCGGGTCGTTAGGGTCCAATTCACCCCTCCACTTT. The variable domain in full, with the rest retrieved from reference TRBV9 and TRBJ1-6, is DSGVTQTPKHLITATGQRVTLRCSPRSGDLSVYWYQQSLDQGLQFLIQYYNGEERAKGNILERFSAQQFPDLHSELNLSSLELGDSALYFCASSGSLGSNSPLHFGNGTRLTVT.

The V and J genes are TRBV18 and TRBJ2-3; D perhaps matches TRBD1 (6 bases). Germline CDR1 KGHSH, CDR2 LQKENI. V lost 3 bases and J lost 3, with 10 bases in between. This CDR3 has 14 residues. The DNA of the CDR3 is TGTGCCAGCTCACCTGCGAGGGGGACAGATACGCAGTATTTT. It specifies CASSPARGTDTQYF.

The chain is built from TRBV6-5 and TRBJ1-1; D is uncertain. The CDR3 is made up of 13 amino acids. CDR1 is MNHEY and CDR2 is SVGAGI in the germline V gene. Trimming removed 8 bases at V and 1 base at J, with 11 bases between. CDR3 sequence reads: CASSWEENTEAFF. In DNA form, the CDR3 reads TGTGCCAGCTCTTGGGAAGAGAACACTGAAGCTTTCTTT.

This sequence joins TRBV9 and TRBJ2-7; 9 bases fit TRBD2. This CDR3 spans 14 amino acids. CDR1 SGDLS and CDR2 YYNGEE come from the germline V gene. The junction had 8 bases not matched to a gene; V was cut back by 4 bases and J by 6 bases. The CDR3 is CASSPRGTSSEQYF. The CDR3 DNA reads as TGTGCCAGCAGCCCGAGAGGGACTAGCAGCGAGCAGTACTTC.

This clone was found once. This chain links TRBV28 with TRBJ2-3, with D perhaps matching TRBD1 (6 bases). Looked up from germline, CDR1 is MDHEN and CDR2 is SYDVKM. The CDR3 totals 15 residues. V dropped 6 bases and J dropped 0 bases, with 13 bases sitting between them. Here the CDR3 reads CASSLDRTSTDTQYF. The DNA for the CDR3 is TGTGCCAGCAGCTTAGACAGGACCAGCACAGATACGCAGTATTTT.

The gene calls are TRBV21-1 and TRBJ2-5; the DNA was not used to check the table's D call, TRBD1. TRBV21-1 is labeled a pseudogene. This CDR3 is built from 15 residues. DNA for the CDR3: TGTGCCAGCAGCACAAGACAGGGACCTCAAGAGACCCAGTACTTC. Protein product: CASSTRQGPQETQYF.

CDR3 DNA sequence: TGTGCCACCAGTGATTTGACAGGGTCCCAAGAGACCCAGTACTTC. Amino acids: CATSDLTGSQETQYF. The rearrangement uses TRBV24-1 and TRBJ2-5, with a tentative D call TRBD1 (6 bases). Germline V CDR1 and CDR2: KGHDR, SFDVKD. Trimming took off 0 bases at V and 1 base at J, with 8 bases between the two ends. CDR3 length: 15 amino acids.

The CDR3 nucleotides are TGCGCCAGCAGCTTGGTAAGCGGGGGCTTCAGAGAGCAGTTCTTC. It codes for CASSLVSGGFREQFF. The chain links TRBV5-1 to TRBJ2-1, with 8 bases aligning to TRBD2. This CDR3 is 15 amino acids long. Germline V gene lookup returns CDR1 SGHRS and CDR2 YFSETQ. V lost 0 bases to trimming and J lost 10 bases; unmatched junction nucleotides: 9.

The rearrangement uses TRBV3-1 (or the pseudogene TRBV3-2) and TRBJ2-1, with 10 bases that match TRBD1. With 3 bases clipped from V and 5 bases from J, the junction kept 4 bases outside the gene matches. The CDR3 length is 15 residues. Germline CDR1 LGHDT, CDR2 YNNKEL (reference sequence). For the CDR3, the DNA is TGTGCCAGCAGCCATTCGGGACAGGGGCACAATGAGCAGTTCTTC. It specifies CASSHSGQGHNEQFF.

The V call is TRBV19, the J call TRBJ1-6; no clear D. The germline V gene has CDR1 LNHDA and CDR2 SQIVND (reference sequence). V lost 3 bases and J 10 bases, leaving 7 bases between the germline ends. This CDR3 comprises 12 residues. CDR3 residues: CASSILGSPLHF. The CDR3 nucleotides are TGTGCCAGTAGTATTTTGGGCTCACCCCTCCACTTT.

The gene calls are TRBV5-5 and TRBJ2-3; 10 bases match TRBD2. CDR1 and CDR2 from the germline V gene are SGHKS and YYEKEE (reference sequence). This CDR3 is built from 14 residues. V lost 8 bases and J lost 7; bases outside the gene matches: 10. This CDR3 reads CASLPIAGGNTQYF. The DNA of the CDR3 is TGTGCCAGTTTGCCCATAGCGGGGGGCAATACGCAGTATTTT.

The chain carries TRBV5-1 and TRBJ2-5; D ambiguous. There are 13 residues in the CDR3. Germline CDR1 SGHRS, CDR2 YFSETQ. With 0 bases removed from V and 1 base from J, the gap between germline ends came to 4 bases. The CDR3 DNA follows: TGCGCCAGCAGCTTGGACAGCCAAGAGACCCAGTACTTC. Translation: CASSLDSQETQYF.

The genes are TRBV4-2 and TRBJ1-2; unclear D gene. Trimming pared 0 bases from V and 6 bases from J, leaving 20 bases between. Germline CDR1 reads LGHNA; CDR2 reads YNFKEQ. The CDR3 is made up of 17 amino acids. CDR3 sequence reads: CASSQERAARHLNGYTF. Here the CDR3 DNA reads TGTGCCAGCAGCCAAGAGCGGGCTGCCAGACACCTCAATGGCTACACCTTC.

This clone was counted between two and nine times. The DNA of the CDR3 is TGCAGCGGACTTCAACACGCAGATACGCAGTATTTT. Encoded protein: CSGLQHADTQYF. The chain carries TRBV29-1 and TRBJ2-3; D not resolved. This CDR3 has 12 amino acids. Deletions cut 7 bases from V and 4 bases from J, with 12 bases between. Germline CDR1 reads SQVTM; CDR2 reads ANQGSEA.

The chain recombines TRBV5-1 with TRBJ2-2, with D possibly matching TRBD2 (7 bases). This CDR3 is built from 17 residues. V dropped 0 bases and J dropped 5 bases, with 17 bases sitting between them. Germline CDR1 and CDR2: SGHRS and YFSETQ. CDR3 nucleotide sequence: TGCGCCAGCAGCTTGGCCAAGGAGGGGAGGGGGACCGGGGAGCTGTTTTTT. This gives the protein CASSLAKEGRGTGELFF.

This clone was seen only once. The rearrangement joins TRBV10-3 to TRBJ2-7; TRBD1 matches 9 bases. Germline V CDR1 and CDR2: ENHRY, SYGVKD. This CDR3 is 14 amino acids long. Trimming removed 6 bases from V and 3 bases from J; junction bases left unmatched: 6. CDR3: CAISRDREGYEQYF. The CDR3 DNA follows: TGTGCCATCAGCAGGGACAGGGAAGGCTACGAGCAGTACTTC.

This CDR3 is CASSPRGAETQYF. The CDR3 bases are TGTGCCAGCTCACCACGAGGCGCAGAGACCCAGTACTTC. The V call is TRBV18, the J call TRBJ2-5; no clear D gene. The CDR3 has 13 amino acids. The germline V gene encodes CDR1 KGHSH and CDR2 LQKENI. V lost 1 base and J 4 bases, leaving 7 bases between the germline ends.

In its sample, this clone was seen once. V and J are TRBV11-2 and TRBJ1-2, with D perhaps TRBD1 (5 bases). Trimming took 1 base from V and 5 from J, leaving 11 bases between them. Germline V gene sequence: CDR1 SGHAT, CDR2 FQNNGV. This CDR3 spans 14 amino acids. CDR3: CASSLVAGRYGYTF. The CDR3, as DNA: TGTGCCAGCAGCTTAGTAGCAGGGCGGTATGGCTACACCTTC. Full variable domain (missing parts from reference TRBV11-2 and TRBJ1-2): EAGVAQSPRYKIIEKRQSVAFWCNPISGHATLYWYQQILGQGPKLLIQFQNNGVVDDSQLPKDRFSAERLKGVDSTLKIQPAKLEDSAVYLCASSLVAGRYGYTFGSGTRLTVV.

Remarks on this clone: This could be a read error, since a much larger clone is one nucleotide away. CDR3 in amino acids: CASSLQENTEAFF. The CDR3 DNA reads as TGTGCCAGCAGCTTACAGGAGAACACTGAAGCTTTCTTT. V gene TRBV7-3 combines with J gene TRBJ1-1, with unresolved D. The CDR3 is 13 amino acids. The V end was cut by 2 bases, the J end by 1 base, with 5 bases between. CDR1 is SGHTA, CDR2 FQGTGA, per germline.